This T cell receptor (beta chain) was identified in a study of cytomegalovirus exposure and HLA in healthy donors. Whole-study context: Of about 390 genotyped donors, more than 65% grouped in the Caucasian-associated ancestry cluster.

Concerning this clone itself: Its target is unknown.

It was with 60 Vbeta and 13 Jbeta primers that the PCR ran. Only in-frame clones appear in the TCRdb table, and some are missing; sequencing was by immunoSEQ multiplex PCR. The table has more than 200,000 clones, about two thirds seen once. Germline V gives CDR1 SGHRS, CDR2 YFSETQ. The CDR3 length is 17 residues. J gave up 0 bases and V 4 bases, and 10 bases lay outside the gene matches. Regarding the study as a whole: Specificity of a few CMV-associated chains for CMV antigens was verified in vitro. Later analysis showed most CMV-associated TCR beta chains appearing HLA-restricted.

The genes are TRBV5-1 and TRBJ2-1, with TRBD2 matching 7 bases. The receptor was derived from a middle-aged man in good health and CMV-seropositive. The sequencing input was PBMCs. In DNA form, the CDR3 reads TGCGCCAGCAGCCGGGTGGGAGGGATCGGCTCCTACAATGAGCAGTTCTTC. It encodes CASSRVGGIGSYNEQFF.